This entry concerns a single TCR beta chain. From germline, CDR1 is MGHRA and CDR2 YSYEKL. The V segment lost 1 base and the J segment 9 bases; nucleotides outside the gene matches: 12. This CDR3 has 17 amino acids. Ages ranged from about 18 to 89 years, with residence in 24 US areas. Participant-given clinical history determined each cohort assignment. This sample was included in a study of blood T cell repertoires in COVID-19. TCRdb keeps only in-frame clones here, not all; method: immunoSEQ multiplex PCR. The data hold about 210,000 clones, with around 86% observed a single time. This receptor was identified in a middle-aged man with acute COVID-19. What was sequenced was PBMCs or T cells enriched from blood (not recorded which). The chain couples TRBV4-1 to TRBJ2-1; 10 bases match TRBD2. The DNA of the CDR3 is TGCGCCAGCAGCCAAGTCCCACTAGCGGGAACGTGGGGTGAGCAGTTCTTC. Encoded protein: CASSQVPLAGTWGEQFF.